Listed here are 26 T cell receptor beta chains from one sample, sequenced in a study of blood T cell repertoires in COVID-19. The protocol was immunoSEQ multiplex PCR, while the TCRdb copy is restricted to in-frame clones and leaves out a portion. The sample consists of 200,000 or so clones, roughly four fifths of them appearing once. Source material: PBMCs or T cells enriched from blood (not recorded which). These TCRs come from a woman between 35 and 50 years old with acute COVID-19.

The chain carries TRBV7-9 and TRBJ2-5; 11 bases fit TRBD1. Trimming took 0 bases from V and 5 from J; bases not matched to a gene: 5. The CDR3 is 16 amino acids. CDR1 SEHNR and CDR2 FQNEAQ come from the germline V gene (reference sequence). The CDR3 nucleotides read TGTGCCAGCAGCTTAGCGGGACAGGGGGTCTCGGAGACCCAGTACTTC. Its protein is CASSLAGQGVSETQYF.

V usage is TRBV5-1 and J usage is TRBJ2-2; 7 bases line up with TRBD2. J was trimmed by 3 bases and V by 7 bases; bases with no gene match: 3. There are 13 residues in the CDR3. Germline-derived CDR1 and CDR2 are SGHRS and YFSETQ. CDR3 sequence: CASRRGDTGELFF. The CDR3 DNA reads TGCGCCAGCCGACGGGGGGACACCGGGGAGCTGTTTTTT.

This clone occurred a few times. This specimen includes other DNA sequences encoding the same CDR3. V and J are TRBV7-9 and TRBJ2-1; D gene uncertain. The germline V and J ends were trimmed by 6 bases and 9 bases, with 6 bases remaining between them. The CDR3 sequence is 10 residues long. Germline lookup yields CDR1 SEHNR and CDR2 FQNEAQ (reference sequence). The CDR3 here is CASSLSEQFF. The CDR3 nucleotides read TGTGCCAGCAGTTTGAGTGAGCAGTTCTTC.

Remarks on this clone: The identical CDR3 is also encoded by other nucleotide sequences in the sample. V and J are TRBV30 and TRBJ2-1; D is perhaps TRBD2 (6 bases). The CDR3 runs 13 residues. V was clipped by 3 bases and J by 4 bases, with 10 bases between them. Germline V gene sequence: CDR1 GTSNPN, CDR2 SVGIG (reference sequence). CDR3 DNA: TGTGCCTGGAGCAGGGACTCTTACAATGAGCAGTTCTTC. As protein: CAWSRDSYNEQFF.

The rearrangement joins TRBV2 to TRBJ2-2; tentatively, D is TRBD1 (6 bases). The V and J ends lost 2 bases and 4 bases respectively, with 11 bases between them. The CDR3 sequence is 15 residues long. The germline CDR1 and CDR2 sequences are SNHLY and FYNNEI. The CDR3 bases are TGTGCCAGCAGTGAACTACACAGGGCCACCGGGGAGCTGTTTTTT. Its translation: CASSELHRATGELFF.

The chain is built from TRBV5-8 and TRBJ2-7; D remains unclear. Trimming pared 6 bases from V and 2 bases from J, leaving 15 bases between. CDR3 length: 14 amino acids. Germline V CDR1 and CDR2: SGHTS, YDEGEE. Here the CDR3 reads CASTLNVRTYEQYF. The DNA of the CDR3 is TGTGCCAGCACCTTAAACGTGAGAACCTACGAGCAGTACTTC.

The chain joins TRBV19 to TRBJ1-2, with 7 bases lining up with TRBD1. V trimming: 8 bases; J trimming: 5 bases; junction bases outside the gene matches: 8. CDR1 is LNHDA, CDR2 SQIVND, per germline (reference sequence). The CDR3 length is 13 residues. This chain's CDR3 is CASDNRGQYGYTF. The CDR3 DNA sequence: TGTGCCAGTGATAACCGGGGACAGTATGGCTACACCTTC.

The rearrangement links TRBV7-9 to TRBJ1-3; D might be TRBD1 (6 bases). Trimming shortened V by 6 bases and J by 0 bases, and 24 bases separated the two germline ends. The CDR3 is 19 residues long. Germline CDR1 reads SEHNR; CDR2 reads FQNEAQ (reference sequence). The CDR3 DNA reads TGTGCCAGCAGGCCCAGGGGCGGCCGGGGCGCGTCCTCTGGAAACACCATATATTTT. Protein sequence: CASRPRGGRGASSGNTIYF.

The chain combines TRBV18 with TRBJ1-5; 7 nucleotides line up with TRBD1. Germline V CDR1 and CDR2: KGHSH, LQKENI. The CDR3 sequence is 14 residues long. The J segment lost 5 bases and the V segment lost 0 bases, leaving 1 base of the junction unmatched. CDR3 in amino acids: CASSPPGGHQPQHF. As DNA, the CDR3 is TGTGCCAGCTCACCACCAGGGGGCCATCAGCCCCAGCATTTT.

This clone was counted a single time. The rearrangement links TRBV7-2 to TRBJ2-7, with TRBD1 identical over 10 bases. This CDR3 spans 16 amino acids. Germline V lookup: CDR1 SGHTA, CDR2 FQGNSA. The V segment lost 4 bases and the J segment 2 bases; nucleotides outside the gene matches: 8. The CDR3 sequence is CASSWDRGSGTYEQYF. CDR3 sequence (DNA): TGTGCCAGCAGCTGGGACAGGGGAAGCGGGACCTACGAGCAGTACTTC.

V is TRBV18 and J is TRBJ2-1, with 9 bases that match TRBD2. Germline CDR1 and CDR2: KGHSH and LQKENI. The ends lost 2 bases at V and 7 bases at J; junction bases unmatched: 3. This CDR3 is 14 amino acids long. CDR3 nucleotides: TGTGCCAGCTCACCAGGGACTAGCAGTAATGAGCAGTTCTTC. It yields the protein CASSPGTSSNEQFF.

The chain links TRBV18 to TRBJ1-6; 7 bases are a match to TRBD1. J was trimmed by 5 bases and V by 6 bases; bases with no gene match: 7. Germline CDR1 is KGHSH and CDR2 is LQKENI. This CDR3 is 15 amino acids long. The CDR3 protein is CASSPGTDNNSPLHF. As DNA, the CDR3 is TGTGCCAGCTCCCCCGGGACAGACAATAATTCACCCCTCCACTTT.

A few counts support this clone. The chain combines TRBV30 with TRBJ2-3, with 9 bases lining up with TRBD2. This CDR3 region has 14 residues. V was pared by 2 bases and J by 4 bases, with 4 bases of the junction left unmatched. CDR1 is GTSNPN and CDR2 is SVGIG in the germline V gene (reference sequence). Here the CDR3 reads CAWSRGGASDTQYF. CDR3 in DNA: TGTGCCTGGAGTCGCGGGGGGGCGTCAGATACGCAGTATTTT.

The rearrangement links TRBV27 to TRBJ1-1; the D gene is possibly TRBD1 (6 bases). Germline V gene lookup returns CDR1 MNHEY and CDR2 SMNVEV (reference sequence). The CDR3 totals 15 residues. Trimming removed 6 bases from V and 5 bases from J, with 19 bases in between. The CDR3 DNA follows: TGTGCCAGCAGAACTCTACAGGGAATTAAGACTGAAGCTTTCTTT. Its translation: CASRTLQGIKTEAFF.

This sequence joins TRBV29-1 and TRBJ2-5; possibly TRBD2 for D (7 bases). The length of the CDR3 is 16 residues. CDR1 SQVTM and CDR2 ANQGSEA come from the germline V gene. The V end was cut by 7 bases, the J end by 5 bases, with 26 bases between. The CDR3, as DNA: TGCAGCGCTCATTTGGGGCGGGGGCTTAACAGTGAGACCCAGTACTTC. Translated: CSAHLGRGLNSETQYF.

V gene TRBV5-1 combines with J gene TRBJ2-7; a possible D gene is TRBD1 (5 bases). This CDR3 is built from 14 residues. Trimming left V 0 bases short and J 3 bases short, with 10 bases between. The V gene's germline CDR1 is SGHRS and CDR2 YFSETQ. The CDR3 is CASSLGPQGYEQYF. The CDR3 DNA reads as TGCGCCAGCAGCTTGGGACCCCAGGGCTACGAGCAGTACTTC.

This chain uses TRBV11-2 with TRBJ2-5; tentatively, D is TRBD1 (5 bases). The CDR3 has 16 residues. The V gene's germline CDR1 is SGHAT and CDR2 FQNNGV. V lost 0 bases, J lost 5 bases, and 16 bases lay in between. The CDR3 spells CASSLDWGRASETQYF. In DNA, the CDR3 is TGTGCCAGCAGCTTAGATTGGGGCAGGGCATCGGAGACCCAGTACTTC.

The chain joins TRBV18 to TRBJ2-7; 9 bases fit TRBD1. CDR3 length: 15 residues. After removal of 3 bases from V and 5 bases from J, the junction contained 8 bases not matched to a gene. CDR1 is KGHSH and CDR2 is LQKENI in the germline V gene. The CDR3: CASSPGTGGLDEQYF. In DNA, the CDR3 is TGTGCCAGCTCACCGGGAACAGGGGGCCTCGACGAGCAGTACTTC.

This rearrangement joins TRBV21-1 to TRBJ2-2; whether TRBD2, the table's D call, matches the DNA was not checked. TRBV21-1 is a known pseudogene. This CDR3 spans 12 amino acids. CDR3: CASSTGAGELFF. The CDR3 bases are TGTGCCAGCAGCACGGGAGCCGGGGAGCTGTTTTTT.

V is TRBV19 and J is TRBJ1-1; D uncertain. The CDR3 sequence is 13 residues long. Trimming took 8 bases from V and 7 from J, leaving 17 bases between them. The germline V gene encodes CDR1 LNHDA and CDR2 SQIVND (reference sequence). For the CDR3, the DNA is TGTGCCAGTGCGATGGGAGGGAGTGGTGAAGCTTTCTTT. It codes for CASAMGGSGEAFF.

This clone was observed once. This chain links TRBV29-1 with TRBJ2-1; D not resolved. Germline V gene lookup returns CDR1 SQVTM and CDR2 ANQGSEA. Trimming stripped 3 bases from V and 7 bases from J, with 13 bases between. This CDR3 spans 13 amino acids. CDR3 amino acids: CSVDQPDWNEQFF. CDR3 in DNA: TGCAGCGTTGACCAACCAGATTGGAATGAGCAGTTCTTC.

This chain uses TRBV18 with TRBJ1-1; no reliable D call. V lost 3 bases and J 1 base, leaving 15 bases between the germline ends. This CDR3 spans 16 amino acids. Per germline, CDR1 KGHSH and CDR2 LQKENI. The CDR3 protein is CASSPESRGWNTEAFF. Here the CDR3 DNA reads TGTGCCAGCTCACCGGAAAGTCGGGGTTGGAACACTGAAGCTTTCTTT.

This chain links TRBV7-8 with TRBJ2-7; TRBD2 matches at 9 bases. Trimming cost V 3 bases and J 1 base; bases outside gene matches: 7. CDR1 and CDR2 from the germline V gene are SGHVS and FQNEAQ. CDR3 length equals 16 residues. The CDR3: CASSFASGGISYEQYF. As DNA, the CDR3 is TGTGCCAGCAGCTTCGCCAGCGGGGGGATTTCCTACGAGCAGTACTTC.

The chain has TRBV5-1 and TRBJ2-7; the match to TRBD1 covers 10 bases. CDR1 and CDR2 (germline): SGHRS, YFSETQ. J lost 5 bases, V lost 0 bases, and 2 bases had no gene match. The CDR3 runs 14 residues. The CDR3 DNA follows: TGCGCCAGCAGCTTGGGACAGGGGGCTAACGAGCAGTACTTC. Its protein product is CASSLGQGANEQYF. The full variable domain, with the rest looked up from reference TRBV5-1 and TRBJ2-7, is KAGVTQTPRYLIKTRGQQVTLSCSPISGHRSVSWYQQTPGQGLQFLFEYFSETQRNKGNFPGRFSGRQFSNSRSEMNVSTLELGDSALYLCASSLGQGANEQYFGPGTRLTVT.

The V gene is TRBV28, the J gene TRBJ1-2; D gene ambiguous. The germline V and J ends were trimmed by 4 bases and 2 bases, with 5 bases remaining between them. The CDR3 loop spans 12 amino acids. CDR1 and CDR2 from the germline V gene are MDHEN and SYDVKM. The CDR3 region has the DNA TGTGCCAGCAGTTCTGTGAACTATGGCTACACCTTC. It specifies CASSSVNYGYTF.

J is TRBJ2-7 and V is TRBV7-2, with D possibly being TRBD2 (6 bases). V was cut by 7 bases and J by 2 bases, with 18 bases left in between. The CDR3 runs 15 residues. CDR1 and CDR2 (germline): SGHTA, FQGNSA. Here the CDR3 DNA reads TGTGCCAGCACCCTAGGTCGGGGGAGAGCCTACGAGCAGTACTTC. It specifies CASTLGRGRAYEQYF. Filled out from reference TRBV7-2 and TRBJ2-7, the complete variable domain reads GAGVSQSPSNKVTEKGKDVELRCDPISGHTALYWYRQSLGQGLEFLIYFQGNSAPDKSGLPSDRFSAERTGGSVSTLTIQRTQQEDSAVYLCASTLGRGRAYEQYFGPGTRLTVT.